This T cell receptor (beta chain) stems from a study of blood T cells in healthy people across ages. CDR1 and CDR2 (germline): SGHTA, FQGNSA. The CDR3 runs to 13 residues. V shed 4 bases and J 2 bases; nucleotides not matched to a gene: 1. Those donating, healthy Caucasian individuals from Russia, were aged roughly 6 to 100. Per individual sample, total RNA of at least 6 micrograms was extracted. This clonotype was counted a few times. For the second PCR, which ran for roughly 6 to 11 cycles, a sample-barcoded 5' primer and a J-beta primer mix were used. The yield of each sample was at least 2.5 million CDR3-containing paired-end reads. TCRdb re-derived calls from the 5' RACE reads in MiXCR, one entry per CDR3 protein. This sample has 1,500,000 or so distinct CDR3 sequences; roughly 64% occur once, and the top ten carry over 5%.

The receptor's source is a man between 18 and 35 years old in good health. This chain connects TRBV7-2 to TRBJ2-5; 7 bases map to TRBD2. Specimen: blood. DNA for the CDR3: TGTGCCAGCAGCTGGACTAGACAAGAGACCCAGTACTTC. Translation gives CASSWTRQETQYF.